This T cell receptor (beta chain) stems from a study of cytomegalovirus exposure and HLA in healthy donors. As regards this clone: The target antigen is unknown.

The study ran its PCR with 60 Vbeta and 13 Jbeta primers. Data came from immunoSEQ multiplex PCR; TCRdb stores just in-frame clones and leaves some out. Here the sample spans about 190,000 clones, approximately 84% being singletons. Study observations and caveats: The authors later found TCR association rates varying by HLA locus, with DRB1 most and HLA-C fewest. In vitro checks showed that a few CMV-associated chains really do target CMV antigens. Follow-up analysis seemed to connect common viral pathogens with several of the most significant clusters identified. Later on, analysis showed that most CMV-associated TCR beta chains appeared to be HLA-restricted.

The clonotype comes from a man aged 45-65 years in good health and CMV-seronegative. Sequencing was carried out using PBMCs.

The CDR3 DNA follows: TGTGCCAGCAGCTTTGAAACGAAACAGGGGTCCTACAATGAGCAGTTCTTC. It codes for CASSFETKQGSYNEQFF. The rearrangement joins TRBV5-4 to TRBJ2-1; 7 nucleotides align to TRBD1. The germline gives CDR1 SGHNT, CDR2 YYREEE (reference sequence). The CDR3 is 17 amino acids. Trimming removed 2 bases from V and 1 base from J; junction bases left unmatched: 9.